This T cell receptor (beta chain) was retrieved from a study of breast tumors, draining lymph nodes, adjacent tissues. TCRdb itself ran the multiplex PCR reads through MiXCR, one entry per CDR3 protein. In the table there are over 130,000 distinct CDR3 sequences, approximately 32% of which are singletons. Samples came from axillary lymph nodes draining the breast cancer. V was pared by 3 bases and J by 5 bases, with 3 bases of the junction left unmatched. Germline V lookup: CDR1 KGHDR, CDR2 SFDVKD. This CDR3 region has 16 residues. Study observations and caveats: Data only fit, rather than demonstrated, lymph node origin of most tumor T cells. Tumors had less TCR diversity than lymph nodes, more than nontumor tissue.

For this clonotype: Its antigen is undetermined.

The TCR comes from a female donor with breast cancer. Some clones in this sample may be carry-over from other donors' samples. V usage is TRBV24-1 and J usage is TRBJ2-1, with 13 bases matching TRBD2. The sequenced sample consisted of axillary lymph node tissue. The CDR3 DNA reads TGTGCCACCAGTGATCTCGGGACTAGCGGGGACAATGAGCAGTTCTTC. This translates into CATSDLGTSGDNEQFF.